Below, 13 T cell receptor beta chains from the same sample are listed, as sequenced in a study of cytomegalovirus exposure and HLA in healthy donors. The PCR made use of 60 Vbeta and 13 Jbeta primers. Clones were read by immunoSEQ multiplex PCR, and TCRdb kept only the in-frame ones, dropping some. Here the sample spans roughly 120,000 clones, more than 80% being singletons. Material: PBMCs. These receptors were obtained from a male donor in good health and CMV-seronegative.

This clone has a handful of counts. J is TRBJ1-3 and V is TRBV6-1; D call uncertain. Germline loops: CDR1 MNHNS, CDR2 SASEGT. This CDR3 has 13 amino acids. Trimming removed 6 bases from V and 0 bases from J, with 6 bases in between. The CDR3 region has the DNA TGTGCCAGCAGCGAGAGCTCTGGAAACACCATATATTTT. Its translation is CASSESSGNTIYF.

The CDR3 loop is CASSYARLQGDKTQYF. Here the CDR3 DNA reads TGTGCCAGCAGTTACGCCCGACTACAGGGCGACAAGACCCAGTACTTC. This chain uses TRBV6-5 with TRBJ2-5, with D perhaps TRBD1 (6 bases). Germline V gives CDR1 MNHEY, CDR2 SVGAGI. The CDR3 consists of 16 residues. V was trimmed by 2 bases and J by 6 bases, leaving 19 bases between them.

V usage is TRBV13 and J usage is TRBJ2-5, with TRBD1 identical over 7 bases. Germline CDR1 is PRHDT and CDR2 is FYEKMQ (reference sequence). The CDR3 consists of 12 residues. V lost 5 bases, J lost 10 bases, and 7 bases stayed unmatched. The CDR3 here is CASSRQGMIQYF. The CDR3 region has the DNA TGTGCCAGCAGCCGACAGGGCATGATCCAGTACTTC. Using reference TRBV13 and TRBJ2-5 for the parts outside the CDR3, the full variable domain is AAGVIQSPRHLIKEKRETATLKCYPIPRHDTVYWYQQGPGQDPQFLISFYEKMQSDKGSIPDRFSAQQFSDYHSELNMSSLELGDSALYFCASSRQGMIQYFGPGTRLLVL.

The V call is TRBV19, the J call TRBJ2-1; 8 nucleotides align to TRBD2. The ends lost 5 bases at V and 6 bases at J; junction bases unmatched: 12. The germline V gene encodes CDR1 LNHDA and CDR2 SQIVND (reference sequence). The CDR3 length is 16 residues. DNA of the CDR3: TGTGCCAGTAGTTCCCAAGGAGCGGGAGCGCTCAATGAGCAGTTCTTC. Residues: CASSSQGAGALNEQFF. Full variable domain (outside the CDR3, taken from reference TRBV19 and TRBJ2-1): DGGITQSPKYLFRKEGQNVTLSCEQNLNHDAMYWYRQDPGQGLRLIYYSQIVNDFQKGDIAEGYSVSREKKESFPLTVTSAQKNPTAFYLCASSSQGAGALNEQFFGPGTRLTVL.

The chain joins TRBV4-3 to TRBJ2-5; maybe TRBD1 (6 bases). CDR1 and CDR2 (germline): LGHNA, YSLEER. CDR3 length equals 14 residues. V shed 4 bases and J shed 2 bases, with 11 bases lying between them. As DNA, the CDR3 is TGCGCCAGCAGCCCCGGGACACTACAAGAGACCCAGTACTTC. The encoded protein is CASSPGTLQETQYF.

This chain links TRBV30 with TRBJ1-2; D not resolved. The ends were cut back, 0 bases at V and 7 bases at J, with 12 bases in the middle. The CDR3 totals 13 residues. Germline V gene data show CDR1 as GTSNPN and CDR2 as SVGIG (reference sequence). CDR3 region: CAWSVSGIRGYTF. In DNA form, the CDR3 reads TGTGCCTGGAGTGTATCGGGGATTCGTGGCTACACCTTC.

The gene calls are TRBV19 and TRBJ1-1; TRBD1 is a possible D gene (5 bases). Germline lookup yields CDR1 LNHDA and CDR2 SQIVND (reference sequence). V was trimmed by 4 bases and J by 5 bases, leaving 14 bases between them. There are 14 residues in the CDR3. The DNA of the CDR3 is TGTGCCAGTAGTACTCCCGGGGGGGAAACTGAAGCTTTCTTT. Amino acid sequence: CASSTPGGETEAFF.

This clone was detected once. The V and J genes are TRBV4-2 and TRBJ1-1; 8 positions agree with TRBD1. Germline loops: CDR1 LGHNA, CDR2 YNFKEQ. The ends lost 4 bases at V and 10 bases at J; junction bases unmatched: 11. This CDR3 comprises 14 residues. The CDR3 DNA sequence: TGTGCCAGCAGCCCTAGTCAGGACAGGGAGGTAGCTTTCTTT. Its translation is CASSPSQDREVAFF.

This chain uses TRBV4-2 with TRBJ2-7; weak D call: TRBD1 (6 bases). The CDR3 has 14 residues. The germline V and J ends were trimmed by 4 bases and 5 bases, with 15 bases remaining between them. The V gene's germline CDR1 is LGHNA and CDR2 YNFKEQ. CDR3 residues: CASSPTGAGHEQYF. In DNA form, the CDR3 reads TGTGCCAGCAGCCCGACAGGCGCTGGCCACGAGCAGTACTTC.

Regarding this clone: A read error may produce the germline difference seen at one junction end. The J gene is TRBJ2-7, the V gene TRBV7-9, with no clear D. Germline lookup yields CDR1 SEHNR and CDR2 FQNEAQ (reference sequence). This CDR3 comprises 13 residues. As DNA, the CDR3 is TGTTCCAGCAGCCCCCAACTACCCTACGAGCAGTACTTC. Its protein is CSSSPQLPYEQYF.

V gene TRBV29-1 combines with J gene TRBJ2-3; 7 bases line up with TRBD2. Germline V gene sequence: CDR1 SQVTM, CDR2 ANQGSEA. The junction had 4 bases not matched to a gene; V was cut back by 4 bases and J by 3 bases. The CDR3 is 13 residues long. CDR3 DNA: TGCAGCGTTGGGGGAGGGTTTACAGATACGCAGTATTTT. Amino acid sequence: CSVGGGFTDTQYF.

The CDR3 DNA reads as TGTGCCAGCGCAGTTGCCTCTGGGGCCAACGTCCTGACTTTC. The encoded protein is CASAVASGANVLTF. The gene calls are TRBV6-1 and TRBJ2-6; no firm D call. V lost 8 bases and J 0 bases, leaving 8 bases between the germline ends. There are 14 residues in the CDR3. Germline assignment: CDR1 MNHNS and CDR2 SASEGT.

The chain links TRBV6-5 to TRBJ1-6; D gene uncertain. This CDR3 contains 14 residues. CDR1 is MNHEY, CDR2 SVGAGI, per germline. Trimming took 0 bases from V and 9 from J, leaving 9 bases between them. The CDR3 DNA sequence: TGTGCCAGCAGTTACTCGAGGGCGGGTTCACCCCTCCACTTT. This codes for CASSYSRAGSPLHF.